The TCR beta chain described here comes from a study of shared clonotypes between healthy human individuals. V lost 7 bases and J lost 7; bases outside the gene matches: 10. Germline CDR1 and CDR2: WSHSY and SAAADI. This CDR3 is built from 14 residues. CD45RO-negative, CCR7-positively selected cells formed the naive CD8 fraction, excluding terminally differentiated effector memory CD45RA+ cells. At the deep level, the assay was run. The method was immunoSEQ multiplex PCR; TCRdb's version includes in-frame clones alone and lacks a portion of them. The sample consists of around 2,000,000 clones, more than 85% of them appearing once.

The chain links TRBV10-2 to TRBJ2-1; TRBD2 aligns across 7 bases. The clonotype was recovered from a man younger than 35 in good health. Some clones in this sample may be carry-over from other donors' samples. Material: naive CD8+ T cells from PBMCs. Written as DNA, the CDR3 is TGCGCCAGCAATCCGATTGGGGGGGGGAATGAGCAGTTCTTC. Translated, it gives CASNPIGGGNEQFF.